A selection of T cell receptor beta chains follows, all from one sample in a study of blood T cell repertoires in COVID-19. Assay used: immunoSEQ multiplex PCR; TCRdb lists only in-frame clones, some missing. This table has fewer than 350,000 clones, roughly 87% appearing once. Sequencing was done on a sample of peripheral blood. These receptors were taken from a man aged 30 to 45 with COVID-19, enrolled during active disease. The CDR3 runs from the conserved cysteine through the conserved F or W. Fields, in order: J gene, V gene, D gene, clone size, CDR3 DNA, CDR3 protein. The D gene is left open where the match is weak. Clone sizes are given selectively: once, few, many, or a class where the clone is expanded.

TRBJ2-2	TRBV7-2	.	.	TGTGCCAGCAGCTCGATTAGCGGTAGTCCCCCCGGGGAGCTGTTTTTT	CASSSISGSPPGELFF
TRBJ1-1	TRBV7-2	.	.	TGTGCCAGCAGCTCGTTTGGAGGGACGGCTTTCTTT	CASSSFGGTAFF
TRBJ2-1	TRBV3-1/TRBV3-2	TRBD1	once	TGTGCCAGCAGCCAAGGGAACGACAGGGCCGGGCGGCAGTTCTTC	CASSQGNDRAGRQFF
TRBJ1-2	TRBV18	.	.	TGTGCCAGCTCACCCTCTCAGGACTCTAACTATGGCTACACCTTC	CASSPSQDSNYGYTF
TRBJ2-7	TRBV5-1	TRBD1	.	TGCGCCAGCAGCCCCATGACAGGGAACTACGAGCAGTACTTC	CASSPMTGNYEQYF
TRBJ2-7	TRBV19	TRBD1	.	TGTGCCAGTAGTACATCCGGACAGGGGAATTACGAGCAGTACTTC	CASSTSGQGNYEQYF
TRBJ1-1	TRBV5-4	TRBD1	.	TGTGCCAGCAGCTTGGTTCTGGGGACAGGGACTGAAGCTTTCTTT	CASSLVLGTGTEAFF
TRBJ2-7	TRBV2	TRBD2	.	TGTGCCAGCACCCACCGACTAGCTAGGTACGAGCAGTACTTC	CASTHRLARYEQYF
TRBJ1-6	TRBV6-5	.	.	TGTGCCAGCAATCTACAGGCGACCTATAATTCACCCCTCCACTTT	CASNLQATYNSPLHF
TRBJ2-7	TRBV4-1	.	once	TGCGCCAGCAGCCAAGATGCGGGTAGGGTCCCCTACGAGCAGTACTTC	CASSQDAGRVPYEQYF
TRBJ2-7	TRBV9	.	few	TGTGCCAGCAGCGTAGGGCTCTCCTACGAGCAGTACTTC	CASSVGLSYEQYF
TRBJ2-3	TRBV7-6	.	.	TGTGCCAGCAGCCCGAGGATGGCTTCTAGCACAGATACGCAGTATTTT	CASSPRMASSTDTQYF
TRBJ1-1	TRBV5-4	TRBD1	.	TGTGCCAGCAGCTTTCAGGGGGCGCGCGCTGAAGCTTTCTTT	CASSFQGARAEAFF
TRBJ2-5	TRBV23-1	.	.	TGCGCCAGCAGTCAATCGGCGACTTTAGAGACCCAGTACTTC	CASSQSATLETQYF
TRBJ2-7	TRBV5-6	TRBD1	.	TGTGCCAGCAGTTCGCCGGGACAGGGGGGCGAGCAGTACTTC	CASSSPGQGGEQYF
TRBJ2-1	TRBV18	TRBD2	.	TGTGCCAGCTCCCCGAAGACTAGCGGGACCTACAATGAGCAGTTCTTC	CASSPKTSGTYNEQFF
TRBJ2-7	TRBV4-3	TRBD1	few	TGCGCCAGCAGCCAAGATGGGAGACAGGGGGCCTACGAGCAGTACTTC	CASSQDGRQGAYEQYF
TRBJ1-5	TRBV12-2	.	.	TGTGCAAGTCGCCCGCCCCGGGACAGGGCTCGGGGCCAGCCCCAGCATTTT	CASRPPRDRARGQPQHF
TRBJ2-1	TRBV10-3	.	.	TGTGCCATCAGCGGGGTGTCCAGCTACTCCTACAATGAGCAGTTCTTC	CAISGVSSYSYNEQFF
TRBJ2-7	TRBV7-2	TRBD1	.	TGTGCCAGCAGCCGTACCGGGACAGGGTGGAACTACGAGCAGTACTTC	CASSRTGTGWNYEQYF
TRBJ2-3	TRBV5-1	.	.	TGCGCCAGCAGCTTGCAAGCTAGCACAGATACGCAGTATTTT	CASSLQASTDTQYF
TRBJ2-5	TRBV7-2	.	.	TGTGCCAGCAGCGGCCAACGGACCCAGTACTTC	CASSGQRTQYF
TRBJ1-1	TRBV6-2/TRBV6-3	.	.	TGTGCCAGCAGTTTCAACACAGGGCCGGGCACTGAAGCTTTCTTT	CASSFNTGPGTEAFF
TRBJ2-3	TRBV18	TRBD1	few	TGTGCCAGCTCACCAGGACAGGCGCTCACAGATACGCAGTATTTT	CASSPGQALTDTQYF
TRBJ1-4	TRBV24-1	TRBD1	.	TGTGCCACCAGTGATCCCGGACAGGGGGGGGAAAAACTGTTTTTT	CATSDPGQGGEKLFF
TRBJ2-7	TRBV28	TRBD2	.	TGTGCCAGCGTAGCGGGAGCGTCTGAGCAGTACTTC	CASVAGASEQYF
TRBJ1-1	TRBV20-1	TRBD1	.	TGCAGTGCTAGTAGGGGGCCACTAAGACCTGAAGCTTTCTTT	CSASRGPLRPEAFF
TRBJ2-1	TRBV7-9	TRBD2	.	TGTGCCGGGGAGAGCGGGAGCTCCTACAATGAGCAGTTCTTC	CAGESGSSYNEQFF